The entry below describes one TCR beta chain. The sample comes from a study of T cell responses to AZD1222 COVID-19 vaccine. The assay was immunoSEQ multiplex PCR, and TCRdb's table has in-frame clones only and misses some. The sample carries roughly 120,000 clones, around 80% recorded once. The V segment lost 2 bases and the J segment 1 base; nucleotides outside the gene matches: 15. The CDR3 is 21 residues long. The germline V gene has CDR1 WNHNN and CDR2 SYGVQD (reference sequence). This clonotype originated in an adult in good health. This specimen consisted of peripheral blood, obtained on day 0 of AZD1222 vaccination. This sequence joins TRBV10-1 and TRBJ2-2; 11 bases agree with TRBD2. The CDR3 loop reads CASSEGDRLAGRRLNTGELFF. CDR3 in DNA: TGCGCCAGCAGTGAGGGGGACCGACTAGCGGGGCGCAGATTGAACACCGGGGAGCTGTTTTTT.